This T cell receptor beta chain was observed in a study of blood T cell repertoires in COVID-19. Study summary: COVID-19 samples, acute and convalescent, were from the United States, Italy and Spain. Sample material is recorded as cDNA or gDNA derived from T cells, B-cell-depleted T cells, or PBMCs.

In the authors' methods: Estimation of nucleated cell counts relied on the amplification of reference gene primers. Only in-frame clones appear in the TCRdb table, and some are missing; sequencing was by immunoSEQ multiplex PCR. Clonal size and the V and J genes are those of that table, whereas D and trimming came from the DNA. This sample has about 84,000 clones, with roughly 80% found just once. This CDR3 region has 15 residues. V was trimmed by 4 bases and J by 3 bases, leaving 13 bases between them. From germline, CDR1 is MDHEN and CDR2 SYDVKM. Sequencing used peripheral blood. The J gene is TRBJ1-5, the V gene TRBV28; maybe TRBD1 (6 bases). This TCR was sampled from a woman older than 75 with acute or convalescent COVID-19. The CDR3 DNA reads TGTGCCAGCAGTTCTACTACAGGGTCCAATCAGCCCCAGCATTTT. This codes for CASSSTTGSNQPQHF. The full variable domain, rest sourced from reference TRBV28 and TRBJ1-5, is DVKVTQSSRYLVKRTGEKVFLECVQDMDHENMFWYRQDPGLGLRLIYFSYDVKMKEKGDIPEGYSVSREKKERFSLILESASTNQTSMYLCASSSTTGSNQPQHFGDGTRLSIL.